The 26 T cell receptor beta chains listed next were all sequenced from one sample in a study of blood T cell repertoires in COVID-19. Method: immunoSEQ multiplex PCR; TCRdb's copy keeps in-frame clones and lacks some. In the table there are fewer than 150,000 clones, 81% of which are singletons. Sequenced sample: peripheral blood. The receptors were gathered from a man in his forties or fifties with acute or convalescent COVID-19.

The chain has TRBV6-6 and TRBJ2-3; 15 nucleotides line up with TRBD2. The V and J ends lost 7 bases and 3 bases, in that order; junction bases with no gene match: 17. The V gene's germline CDR1 is MNHNY and CDR2 SVGAGI (reference sequence). The CDR3 totals 20 residues. Here the CDR3 DNA reads TGTGCCAGCACCTATGGAGCCTTCGGGACTAGCGGGGGGTTGACAGATACGCAGTATTTT. This encodes CASTYGAFGTSGGLTDTQYF.

In DNA form, the CDR3 reads TGTGCCAGCAGTATCCCAGGGGGCGGGCGCAATCAGCCCCAGCATTTT. Encoded protein: CASSIPGGGRNQPQHF. This chain connects TRBV28 to TRBJ1-5; 8 bases align to TRBD1. The CDR3 is made up of 16 amino acids. Germline-derived CDR1 and CDR2 are MDHEN and SYDVKM. V was pared by 5 bases and J by 2 bases, with 8 bases of the junction left unmatched.

This chain links TRBV28 with TRBJ1-2; D perhaps matches TRBD1 (5 bases). Trimming removed 8 bases from V and 7 bases from J, with 23 bases in between. The CDR3 extends over 15 amino acids. CDR1 and CDR2 (germline): MDHEN, SYDVKM. The CDR3 region is CASYLPGAAGIGYTF. DNA of the CDR3: TGTGCCAGCTACCTCCCTGGGGCAGCTGGGATTGGCTACACCTTC.

The CDR3 DNA sequence: TGTGCCAGCAGTGAACCGAACATGAACACTGAAGCTTTCTTT. It specifies CASSEPNMNTEAFF. The chain joins TRBV6-1 to TRBJ1-1; D is ambiguous. Germline V gene data show CDR1 as MNHNS and CDR2 as SASEGT. Deletions cut 2 bases from V and 0 bases from J, with 7 bases between. The CDR3 is made up of 14 amino acids.

This clone appeared a few times. The gene calls are TRBV30 and TRBJ2-7; 7 nucleotides match TRBD2. V dropped 8 bases and J dropped 0; count of bases not matched to a gene: 13. Germline CDR1 GTSNPN, CDR2 SVGIG (reference sequence). This CDR3 contains 15 residues. The CDR3 here is CASHLIASGSYEQYF. CDR3 nucleotides: TGTGCCAGCCACCTCATAGCTAGCGGCTCCTACGAGCAGTACTTC.

V is TRBV9 and J is TRBJ2-1, with 9 bases that match TRBD2. After removal of 0 bases from V and 4 bases from J, the junction contained 2 bases not matched to a gene. Germline V CDR1 and CDR2: SGDLS, YYNGEE. This CDR3 contains 15 residues. The CDR3 region is CASSVETSGYNEQFF. The CDR3 nucleotides are TGTGCCAGCAGCGTAGAGACTAGCGGTTACAATGAGCAGTTCTTC.

V is TRBV28 and J is TRBJ1-4, with a weak D call TRBD1 (5 bases). V was pared by 1 base and J by 6 bases, with 15 bases between. The CDR3 sequence is 16 residues long. CDR1 is MDHEN and CDR2 is SYDVKM in the germline V gene. Written as DNA, the CDR3 is TGTGCCAGCAGTTTATCCCTCCCTGGGGCGGATGAAAAACTGTTTTTT. This translates into CASSLSLPGADEKLFF. Drawing the rest from reference TRBV28 and TRBJ1-4, the complete variable domain is DVKVTQSSRYLVKRTGEKVFLECVQDMDHENMFWYRQDPGLGLRLIYFSYDVKMKEKGDIPEGYSVSREKKERFSLILESASTNQTSMYLCASSLSLPGADEKLFFGSGTQLSVL.

The chain recombines TRBV19 with TRBJ1-2, with TRBD1 matching 11 bases. Germline trimming cut 3 bases from V and 4 bases from J; bases unmatched to any gene: 4. The CDR3 has 15 amino acids. CDR1 and CDR2 (germline): LNHDA, SQIVND (reference sequence). The CDR3 DNA is TGTGCCAGTAGTATGAGGGACAGGGGGGTCTATGGCTACACCTTC. Its protein product is CASSMRDRGVYGYTF.

This chain joins TRBV19 and TRBJ1-1, with 11 bases matching TRBD1. The CDR3 consists of 15 residues. V lost 6 bases and J lost 10; bases outside the gene matches: 13. Germline CDR1 is LNHDA and CDR2 is SQIVND (reference sequence). The CDR3 DNA follows: TGTGCCAGTAGATTTGTGGGACAGGGGGAAACGGGAGCTTTCTTT. Translation: CASRFVGQGETGAFF.

About this clone itself: Compared with germline, one end of the junction differs, possibly owing to a read error. CDR3 loop: CASSLERPRTGAFYPF. CDR3 DNA: TGTGCCAGCTCCCTCGAAAGGCCTCGGACAGGGGCTTTTTACCCCTTC. The V gene is TRBV18, the J gene TRBJ1-2, with 9 bases fitting TRBD1. Germline CDR1 reads KGHSH; CDR2 reads LQKENI. The CDR3 consists of 16 residues.

This chain uses TRBV7-6 with TRBJ1-1; D unclear. CDR1 and CDR2 from the germline V gene are SGHVS and FNYEAQ. V was cut by 0 bases and J by 8 bases, with 7 bases left in between. The CDR3 is made up of 12 amino acids. CDR3 DNA sequence: TGTGCCAGCAGCTTAGCTGGCAGAGAAGCTTTCTTT. Its translation: CASSLAGREAFF.

The genes are TRBV7-8 and TRBJ1-2; possibly TRBD1 for D (6 bases). The CDR3 runs to 15 residues. V shed 2 bases and J shed 4 bases, with 14 bases lying between them. Germline assignment: CDR1 SGHVS and CDR2 FQNEAQ. The CDR3 nucleotides are TGTGCCAGCAGCTTAAGTCCCGGGGACACCTATGGCTACACCTTC. Translating gives CASSLSPGDTYGYTF.

The chain combines TRBV5-5 with TRBJ2-3; TRBD1 might be the D (5 bases). Germline V gives CDR1 SGHKS, CDR2 YYEKEE (reference sequence). V was clipped by 0 bases and J by 1 base, with 9 bases between them. The CDR3 is 15 residues long. CDR3 residues: CASSLEGVGTDTQYF. Written as DNA, the CDR3 is TGTGCCAGCAGCTTGGAAGGGGTTGGCACAGATACGCAGTATTTT.

The J gene is TRBJ2-3, the V gene TRBV29-1; D is unclear. This CDR3 is 13 amino acids long. Germline V lookup: CDR1 SQVTM, CDR2 ANQGSEA. V gave up 4 bases and J gave up 2 bases, with 10 bases separating them. CDR3: CSVARRITDTQYF. The DNA of the CDR3 is TGCAGCGTTGCACGGCGGATCACAGATACGCAGTATTTT.

This clone has just a few counts. The gene calls are TRBV6-5 and TRBJ2-3; tentative D call: TRBD2 (7 bases). The CDR3 totals 14 residues. Germline lookup yields CDR1 MNHEY and CDR2 SVGAGI. The V end was cut by 11 bases, the J end by 7 bases, with 22 bases between. The CDR3 spells CASMSGGTTHTQYF. In nucleotides, the CDR3 is TGTGCCTCGATGTCGGGGGGCACCACTCATACGCAGTATTTT.

This rearrangement joins TRBV5-6 to TRBJ1-1; 9 nucleotides align to TRBD1. This CDR3 comprises 18 residues. V gave up 3 bases and J gave up 1 base; unmatched junction bases: 13. Germline CDR1 SGHDT, CDR2 YYEEEE. CDR3 in DNA: TGTGCCAGCAGCTGGGGACAGGGATCTAGTCGGAGGAACACTGAAGCTTTCTTT. Its protein is CASSWGQGSSRRNTEAFF. The variable domain in full, completed from reference TRBV5-6 and TRBJ1-1, reads DAGVTQSPTHLIKTRGQQVTLRCSPKSGHDTVSWYQQALGQGPQFIFQYYEEEERQRGNFPDRFSGHQFPNYSSELNVNALLLGDSALYLCASSWGQGSSRRNTEAFFGQGTRLTVV.

This chain links TRBV7-8 with TRBJ2-3, with 7 positions matching TRBD1. Trimming removed 5 bases from V and 5 bases from J; junction bases left unmatched: 7. Germline V gives CDR1 SGHVS, CDR2 FQNEAQ. This CDR3 comprises 14 residues. CDR3 sequence: CASSARGLVDTQYF. In DNA, the CDR3 is TGTGCCAGCAGCGCCAGGGGGTTGGTAGATACGCAGTATTTT.

The rearrangement joins TRBV19 to TRBJ2-3; TRBD1 matches 10 bases. V was clipped by 5 bases and J by 5 bases; unmatched bases: 10. Per the germline V gene, CDR1 is LNHDA and CDR2 is SQIVND (reference sequence). The CDR3 loop spans 16 amino acids. The CDR3 is CASSGGAGQGKDTQYF. In nucleotides, the CDR3 is TGTGCCAGTAGTGGGGGCGCGGGACAGGGGAAAGATACGCAGTATTTT.

V is TRBV28 and J is TRBJ1-4; perhaps TRBD1 as D (6 bases). Germline V gene lookup returns CDR1 MDHEN and CDR2 SYDVKM. CDR3 length: 16 residues. V lost 4 bases and J lost 4, with 16 bases in between. The CDR3 sequence is CASSSNLQGVNEKLFF. Here the CDR3 DNA reads TGTGCCAGCAGTTCTAATCTACAGGGAGTTAATGAAAAACTGTTTTTT.

The chain employs TRBV5-6 and TRBJ1-5; D is perhaps TRBD1 (5 bases). With 2 bases removed from V and 3 bases from J, the gap between germline ends came to 15 bases. This CDR3 spans 16 amino acids. Looked up from germline, CDR1 is SGHDT and CDR2 is YYEEEE. The CDR3: CASSLGPTAPNQPQHF. As DNA, the CDR3 is TGTGCCAGCAGCTTAGGGCCGACAGCCCCCAATCAGCCCCAGCATTTT.

V is TRBV15 and J is TRBJ2-2; a possible D gene is TRBD1 (5 bases). Between the trimmed V and J ends, which lost 0 bases and 1 base, there was a span of 12 bases. The CDR3 covers 17 residues. The germline V gene encodes CDR1 LNHNV and CDR2 YYDKDF (reference sequence). The DNA for the CDR3 is TGTGCCACCAGCAGAGATCAAGGGGCTAGGAACACCGGGGAGCTGTTTTTT. This gives the protein CATSRDQGARNTGELFF. Drawing the rest from reference TRBV15 and TRBJ2-2, the complete variable domain is DAMVIQNPRYQVTQFGKPVTLSCSQTLNHNVMYWYQQKSSQAPKLLFHYYDKDFNNEADTPDNFQSRRPNTSFCFLDIRSPGLGDTAMYLCATSRDQGARNTGELFFGEGSRLTVL.

This chain links TRBV5-1 with TRBJ2-1; D is perhaps TRBD2 (7 bases). V was pared by 2 bases and J by 9 bases, with 12 bases between. CDR1 SGHRS and CDR2 YFSETQ come from the germline V gene. The length of the CDR3 is 13 residues. For the CDR3, the DNA is TGCGCCAGCAGCTTAGGGGGGGCGGTTGAGCAGTTCTTC. It yields the protein CASSLGGAVEQFF.

This clone has a handful of counts. The chain links TRBV5-4 to TRBJ2-7; 7 nucleotides agree with TRBD1. CDR1 and CDR2 from the germline V gene are SGHNT and YYREEE (reference sequence). CDR3 length equals 14 residues. V dropped 0 bases and J dropped 5; count of bases not matched to a gene: 5. CDR3 residues: CASSLDQGVNEQYV. DNA of the CDR3: TGTGCCAGCAGCTTGGATCAGGGGGTAAACGAGCAGTACGTC.

In this sample, this clone turned up once. The chain is built from TRBV6-4 and TRBJ2-7; TRBD1 aligns across 10 bases. Germline CDR1 is MRHNA and CDR2 is SNTAGT. V shed 2 bases and J 5 bases; nucleotides not matched to a gene: 12. The CDR3 sequence is 17 residues long. The CDR3 protein is CASSDQLPPDRGHEQYF. In DNA form, the CDR3 reads TGTGCCAGCAGTGACCAACTCCCCCCCGACAGGGGGCACGAGCAGTACTTC.

The chain has TRBV19 and TRBJ2-3; a weak D match, TRBD2 (7 bases). Trimming left V 7 bases short and J 2 bases short, with 13 bases between. Germline V CDR1 and CDR2: LNHDA, SQIVND (reference sequence). The CDR3 totals 14 residues. The CDR3 bases are TGTGCCAGTACCCCACGGGGGGCCACAGATACGCAGTATTTT. Translated, it gives CASTPRGATDTQYF.

The rearrangement links TRBV28 to TRBJ1-2; D is undetermined. V gave up 5 bases and J gave up 4 bases, with 14 bases separating them. The CDR3 extends over 14 amino acids. Germline V lookup: CDR1 MDHEN, CDR2 SYDVKM. DNA of the CDR3: TGTGCCAGCAGTCGGACGACCGCGGGCTATGGCTACACCTTC. It yields the protein CASSRTTAGYGYTF.